This T cell receptor beta chain was found in a study of blood T cell repertoires in COVID-19. In the study overall: Acute and convalescent COVID-19 samples came from the United States, Italy and Spain. Sample material is recorded as cDNA or gDNA derived from T cells, B-cell-depleted T cells, or PBMCs.

Those who participated ranged in age from roughly 18 to 95 years and resided in under 25 US areas. Losses at the gene ends were 4 bases for V and 5 bases for J; bases not matched to a gene: 7. Germline assignment: CDR1 SQVTM and CDR2 ANQGSEA. The CDR3 has 13 residues. Profiling relied on immunoSEQ multiplex PCR, and the TCRdb table lists in-frame clones only, not all of them. The table has more than 200,000 clones, 87% seen once. The sequenced material came from PBMCs or T cells enriched from blood (not recorded which). The source is a man aged 30 to 39 in a cohort exposed to, infected with or recovered from COVID-19 (not recorded which). The gene calls are TRBV29-1 and TRBJ1-1; 7 nucleotides agree with TRBD1. CDR3: CSVAEGQRTEAFF. Here the CDR3 DNA reads TGCAGCGTTGCGGAGGGACAGAGAACTGAAGCTTTCTTT.